A selection of T cell receptor beta chains follows, all from one sample in a study of vaccination effects on CD4 cells after COVID-19. No antigen is known for these receptors. The table came from immunoSEQ multiplex PCR; TCRdb's copy has only in-frame clones and leaves some out. The sample lists around 50,000 clones, nearly 75% occurring once. Sequenced material: CD4+ T cells from PBMCs cultured without peptide, taken after COVID-19 vaccination. These receptors were obtained from a human donor who had a prior SARS-CoV-2 infection. Both conserved end residues are part of each CDR3. D genes are given only for firm matches. The size field is filled for only some rows; it gives once, few, many or a size class.

>NA|TRBV7-2|NA|TRBJ2-1
TGTGCCAGCAGCTCCGCGTGGGTCTTC
CASSSAWVF
>NA|TRBV2|TRBD1|TRBJ1-1
TGTGCCAGCAACAGGGGGCTGAACACTGAAGCTTTCTTT
CASNRGLNTEAFF
>once|TRBV20-1|NA|TRBJ2-7
TGCAGTGCTAGTGGCAGGACCGACTACGAGCAGTACTTC
CSASGRTDYEQYF
>NA|TRBV18|TRBD1|TRBJ1-2
TGTGCCAGCTCACCAACCCCAGGACAGGGAAGCTACACCTTC
CASSPTPGQGSYTF
>NA|TRBV12-3/TRBV12-4|NA|TRBJ1-2
TGTGCCAGCAGTTATGCAGGGAATGGCTACACCTTC
CASSYAGNGYTF
>few|TRBV10-3|TRBD2|TRBJ2-1
TGTGCCATCAGCGGACTAGCGGGGGGGCCGGGGTCGGAGCAGTTCTTC
CAISGLAGGPGSEQFF
>few|TRBV12-3/TRBV12-4|TRBD1|TRBJ1-5
TGTGCCAGCAGCCCAGGGGGCTCCCAGCCCCAGCATTTT
CASSPGGSQPQHF
>once|TRBV7-9|TRBD1|TRBJ2-2
TGTGCCAGCAGCGGACGAGGACAGGGCGAGGGCGGGGAGCTGTTTTTT
CASSGRGQGEGGELFF
>few|TRBV19|NA|TRBJ1-4
TGTGCCAGTAGTATGGTGGCAGTTAATGAAAAACTGTTTTTT
CASSMVAVNEKLFF
>NA|TRBV7-9|NA|TRBJ1-1
TGTGCCAGCAGCTTAGCAGGGTTGGGCACTGAAGCTTTCTTT
CASSLAGLGTEAFF
>NA|TRBV5-1|NA|TRBJ1-2
TGCGCCAGCAGCTTGAGTCAGGGTCCCTATGGCTACACCTTC
CASSLSQGPYGYTF
>NA|TRBV15|TRBD2|TRBJ2-1
TGTGCCACCAGCCCGGGGTTTTCACTAGCGGGAGGTTTGGGTGAGCAGTTCTTC
CATSPGFSLAGGLGEQFF
>few|TRBV24-1|NA|TRBJ2-1
TGTGCCACCAGTGACCCCCGTGGTGGGGTGAATGAGCAGTTCTTC
CATSDPRGGVNEQFF
>NA|TRBV5-4|TRBD1|TRBJ1-4
TGTGCCAGCAGCTGGGGACAGCAGGAAAAACTGTTTTTT
CASSWGQQEKLFF
>NA|TRBV30|NA|TRBJ1-2
TGTGCCTGGGGACAGAACTATGGATACACCTTC
CAWGQNYGYTF
>NA|TRBV2|TRBD2|TRBJ2-7
TGTGCCAGCAGTGAAGTAGCGGGTCGTCACGAGCAGTACTTC
CASSEVAGRHEQYF
>NA|TRBV6-2/TRBV6-3|NA|TRBJ2-7
TGTGCCAGCAGCCGGTCAGGGGCGGACGAGCAGTACTTC
CASSRSGADEQYF
>once|TRBV1|NA|TRBJ1-1
TGCACCAGCAGCACTAAGAACACTGAAGCTTTCTTT
CTSSTKNTEAFF
>NA|TRBV15|NA|TRBJ2-7
TGTGCCACCAGCAGAACAGGCTACGAGCAGTACTTC
CATSRTGYEQYF
>NA|TRBV11-3|NA|TRBJ2-7
TGTGCCAGCAGCTTAGATCGCCAGGGGGGCGAGCAGTACTTC
CASSLDRQGGEQYF
>few|TRBV5-4|NA|TRBJ1-1
TGTGCCAGCAGCTCGCGGGCGACCATGAAAGCTTTCTTT
CASSSRATMKAFF
>few|TRBV7-9|NA|TRBJ1-1
TGTGCCAGCAGCTTAGGGAGGGGCGATTATTTCTACACTGAAGCTTTCTTT
CASSLGRGDYFYTEAFF
>NA|TRBV15|TRBD2|TRBJ2-1
TGTGCCACCAGCACCGGGACTAGCGCGTCTAATGAGCAGTTCTTC
CATSTGTSASNEQFF
>NA|TRBV6-6|NA|TRBJ2-5
TGTGCCAGCAGTTATCCCCAGGGGTTTAGGGAGACCCAGTACTTC
CASSYPQGFRETQYF
>NA|TRBV6-5|TRBD1|TRBJ1-5
TGTGCCAGCAGTCCTCAGGGGGTGCAGCCCCAGCATTTT
CASSPQGVQPQHF
>NA|TRBV15|NA|TRBJ1-1
TGTGCCACCAGCAGAGATGTATACAGGAACAGAGAAGCTTTCTTT
CATSRDVYRNREAFF
>NA|TRBV18|TRBD1|TRBJ1-2
TGTGCCAGCTCACAAGGACAGGGGGAAGGCTATGGCTACACCTTC
CASSQGQGEGYGYTF
>NA|TRBV19|NA|TRBJ2-7
TGTGCCAGTAGTCCGACGATGAGGCGCGGAACCTACGAGCAGTACTTC
CASSPTMRRGTYEQYF
>NA|TRBV21-1|NA|TRBJ1-5
TGTGCCAGCAGCAAACCCGGGACACCCAATCAGCCCCAGCATTTT
CASSKPGTPNQPQHF
>NA|TRBV7-2|TRBD2|TRBJ2-1
TGTGCCAGCAGCTTACGGCTAGCGGGGGCCGAGCAGTTCTTC
CASSLRLAGAEQFF
>NA|TRBV7-2|NA|TRBJ1-1
TGTGCCAGCAGCTGGGCGGGGGTCGAGAACACTGAAGCTTTCTTT
CASSWAGVENTEAFF
>NA|TRBV18|NA|TRBJ1-1
TGTGCCAGCTCACCAAACGGGGGGAACACTGAAGCTTTCTTT
CASSPNGGNTEAFF
>NA|TRBV2|NA|TRBJ1-5
TGTGCCAGCAGTCCAGGACAGAACAATCAGCCCCAGCATTTT
CASSPGQNNQPQHF
>NA|TRBV5-1|NA|TRBJ2-5
TGCGCCAGCAGCTTGTTAGGATATCAAGAGACCCAGTACTTC
CASSLLGYQETQYF